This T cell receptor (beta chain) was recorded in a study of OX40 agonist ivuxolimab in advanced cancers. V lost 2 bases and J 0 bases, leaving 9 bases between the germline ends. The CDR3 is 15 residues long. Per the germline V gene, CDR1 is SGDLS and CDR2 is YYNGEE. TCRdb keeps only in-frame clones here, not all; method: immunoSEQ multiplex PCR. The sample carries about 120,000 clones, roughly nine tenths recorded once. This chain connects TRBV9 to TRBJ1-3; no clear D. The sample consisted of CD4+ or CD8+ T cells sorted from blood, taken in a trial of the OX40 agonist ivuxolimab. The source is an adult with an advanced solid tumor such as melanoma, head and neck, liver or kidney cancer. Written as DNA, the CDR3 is TGTGCCAGCAGCGTCATCGGGAGCTCTGGAAACACCATATATTTT. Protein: CASSVIGSSGNTIYF. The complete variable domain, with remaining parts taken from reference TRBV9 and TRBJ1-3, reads DSGVTQTPKHLITATGQRVTLRCSPRSGDLSVYWYQQSLDQGLQFLIQYYNGEERAKGNILERFSAQQFPDLHSELNLSSLELGDSALYFCASSVIGSSGNTIYFGEGSWLTVV.